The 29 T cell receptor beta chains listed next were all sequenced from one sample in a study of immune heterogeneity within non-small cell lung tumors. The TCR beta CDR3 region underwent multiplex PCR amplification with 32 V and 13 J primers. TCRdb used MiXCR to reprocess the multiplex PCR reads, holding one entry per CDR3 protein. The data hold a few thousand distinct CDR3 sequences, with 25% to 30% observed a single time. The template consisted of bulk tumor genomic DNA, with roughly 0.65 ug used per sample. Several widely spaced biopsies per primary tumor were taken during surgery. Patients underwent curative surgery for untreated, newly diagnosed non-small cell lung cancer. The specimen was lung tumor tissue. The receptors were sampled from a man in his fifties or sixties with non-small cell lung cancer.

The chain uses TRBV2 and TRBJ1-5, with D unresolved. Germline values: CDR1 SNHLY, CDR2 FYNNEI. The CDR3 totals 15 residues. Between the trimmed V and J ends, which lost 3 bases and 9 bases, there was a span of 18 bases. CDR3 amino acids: CASSDREGSPGPQHF. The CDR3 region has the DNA TGTGCCAGCAGTGATCGCGAAGGGTCCCCCGGGCCCCAGCATTTT.

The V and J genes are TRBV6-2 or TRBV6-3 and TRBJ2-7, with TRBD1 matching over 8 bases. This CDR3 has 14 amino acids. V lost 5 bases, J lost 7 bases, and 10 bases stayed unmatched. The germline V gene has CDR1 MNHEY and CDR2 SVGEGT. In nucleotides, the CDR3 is TGTGCCAGCAGTCCTACAGGGGGTCGTAGGGAGCAGTACTTC. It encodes CASSPTGGRREQYF.

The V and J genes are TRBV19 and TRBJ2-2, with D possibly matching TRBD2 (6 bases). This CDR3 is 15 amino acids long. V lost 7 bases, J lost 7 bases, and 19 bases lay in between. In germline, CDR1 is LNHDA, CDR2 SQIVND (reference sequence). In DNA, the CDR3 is TGTGCCAGTAACCCCCTGGGGGGTGGAGGCGGGGAGCTGTTTTTT. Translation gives CASNPLGGGGGELFF.

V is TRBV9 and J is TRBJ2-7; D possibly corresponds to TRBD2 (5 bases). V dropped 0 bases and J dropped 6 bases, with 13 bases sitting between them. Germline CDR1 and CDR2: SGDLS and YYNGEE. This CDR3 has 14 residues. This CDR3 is CASSVGFTRGEQYF. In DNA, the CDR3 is TGTGCCAGCAGCGTAGGGTTTACTAGAGGCGAGCAGTACTTC.

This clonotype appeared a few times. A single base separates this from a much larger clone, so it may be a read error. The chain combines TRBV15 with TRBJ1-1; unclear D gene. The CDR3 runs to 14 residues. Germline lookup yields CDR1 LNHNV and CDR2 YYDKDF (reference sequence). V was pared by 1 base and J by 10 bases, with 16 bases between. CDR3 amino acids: CATSRGVTWTGAFF. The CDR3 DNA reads TGTGCCACCAGCAGAGGGGTAACATGGACGGGAGCTTTCTTT.

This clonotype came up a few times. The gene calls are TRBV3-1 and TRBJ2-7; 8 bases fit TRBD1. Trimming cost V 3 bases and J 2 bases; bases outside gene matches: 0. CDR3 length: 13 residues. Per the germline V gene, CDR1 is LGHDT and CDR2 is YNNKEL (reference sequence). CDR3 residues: CASSQDRAYEQYF. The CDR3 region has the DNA TGTGCCAGCAGCCAGGACAGGGCCTACGAGCAGTACTTC.

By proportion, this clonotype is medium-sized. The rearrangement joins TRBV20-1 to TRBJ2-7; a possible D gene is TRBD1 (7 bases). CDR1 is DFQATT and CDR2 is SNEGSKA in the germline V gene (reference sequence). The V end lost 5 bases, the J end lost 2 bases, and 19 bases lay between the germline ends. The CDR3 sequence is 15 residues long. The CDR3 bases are TGCAGTGCTTTGTCGGGAGCAGGGGGACCCTACGAGCAGTACTTC. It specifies CSALSGAGGPYEQYF.

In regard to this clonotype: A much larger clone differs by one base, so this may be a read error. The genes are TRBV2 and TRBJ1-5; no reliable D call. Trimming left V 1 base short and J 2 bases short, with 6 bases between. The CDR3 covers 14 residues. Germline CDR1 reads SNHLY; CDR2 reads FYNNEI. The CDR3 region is CASSEVSGNQPQHF. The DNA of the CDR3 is TGTGCCAGCAGTGAAGTCAGTGGCAATCAGCCCCAGCATTTT.

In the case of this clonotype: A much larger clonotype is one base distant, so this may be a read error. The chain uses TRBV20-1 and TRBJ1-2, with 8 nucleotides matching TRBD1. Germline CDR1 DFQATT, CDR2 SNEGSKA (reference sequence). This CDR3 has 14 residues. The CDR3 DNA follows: TGCATTGCCATTAGGGACAGGCCGCTTTATGGCTACACCTTC. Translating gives CIAIRDRPLYGYTF.

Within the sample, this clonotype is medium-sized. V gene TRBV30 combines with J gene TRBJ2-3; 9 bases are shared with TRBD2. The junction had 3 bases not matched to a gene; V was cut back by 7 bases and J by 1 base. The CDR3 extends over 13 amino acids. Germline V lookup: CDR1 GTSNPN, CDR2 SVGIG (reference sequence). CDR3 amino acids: CAFRTSGTDTQYF. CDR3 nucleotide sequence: TGTGCCTTCAGGACTAGCGGCACAGATACGCAGTATTTT.

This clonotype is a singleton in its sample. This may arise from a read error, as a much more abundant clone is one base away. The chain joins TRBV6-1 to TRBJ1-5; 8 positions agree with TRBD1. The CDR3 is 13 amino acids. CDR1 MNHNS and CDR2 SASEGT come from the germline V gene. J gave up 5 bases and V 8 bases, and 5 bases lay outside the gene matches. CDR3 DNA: TGTGCCAGCGCCGGGACAGGATATCAGCCCCAGCATTTT. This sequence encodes CASAGTGYQPQHF.

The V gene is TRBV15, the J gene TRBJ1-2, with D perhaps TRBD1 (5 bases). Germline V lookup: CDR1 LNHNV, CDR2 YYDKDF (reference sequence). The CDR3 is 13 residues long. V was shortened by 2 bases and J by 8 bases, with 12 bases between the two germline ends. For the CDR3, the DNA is TGTGCCACCAGCAGAAGTGAGGGGATCGGCTACACCTTC. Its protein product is CATSRSEGIGYTF.

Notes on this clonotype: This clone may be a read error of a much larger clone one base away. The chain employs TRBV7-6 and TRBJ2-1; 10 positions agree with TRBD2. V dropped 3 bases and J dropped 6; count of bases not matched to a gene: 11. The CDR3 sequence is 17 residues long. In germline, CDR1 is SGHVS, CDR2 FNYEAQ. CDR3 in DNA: TGTGCCAGCAGCTTCCTAGCGGGAGAACTCCGGAGCAATGAGCAGTTCTTC. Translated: CASSFLAGELRSNEQFF.

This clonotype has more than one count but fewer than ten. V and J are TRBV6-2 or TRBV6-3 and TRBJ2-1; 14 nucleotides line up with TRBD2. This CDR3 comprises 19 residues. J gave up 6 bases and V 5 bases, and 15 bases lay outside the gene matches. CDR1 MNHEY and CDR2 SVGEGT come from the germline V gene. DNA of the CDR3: TGTGCCAGCAGTACGGAGGGACTAGCGGGAGTGGGAGTGCGCAATGAGCAGTTCTTC. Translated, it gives CASSTEGLAGVGVRNEQFF.

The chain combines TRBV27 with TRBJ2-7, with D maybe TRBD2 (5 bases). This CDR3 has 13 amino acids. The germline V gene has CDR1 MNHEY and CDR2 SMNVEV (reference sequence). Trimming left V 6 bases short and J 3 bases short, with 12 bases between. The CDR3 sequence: CASRPEEGYEQYF. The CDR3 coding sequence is TGTGCCAGCAGACCGGAAGAGGGCTACGAGCAGTACTTC.

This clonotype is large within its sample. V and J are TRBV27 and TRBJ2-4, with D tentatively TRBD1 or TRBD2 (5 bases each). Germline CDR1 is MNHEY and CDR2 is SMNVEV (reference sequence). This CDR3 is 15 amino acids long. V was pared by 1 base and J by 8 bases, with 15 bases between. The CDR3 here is CASSLWGPETDIQYF. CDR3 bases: TGTGCCAGCAGTTTATGGGGACCCGAAACTGACATTCAGTACTTC.

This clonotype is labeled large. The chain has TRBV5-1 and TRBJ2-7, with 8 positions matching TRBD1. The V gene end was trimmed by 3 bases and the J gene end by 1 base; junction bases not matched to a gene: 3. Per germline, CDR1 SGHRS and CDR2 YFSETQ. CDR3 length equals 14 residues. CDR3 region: CASSSTGGSYEQYF. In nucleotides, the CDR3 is TGCGCCAGCAGCTCTACAGGGGGGTCCTACGAGCAGTACTTC.

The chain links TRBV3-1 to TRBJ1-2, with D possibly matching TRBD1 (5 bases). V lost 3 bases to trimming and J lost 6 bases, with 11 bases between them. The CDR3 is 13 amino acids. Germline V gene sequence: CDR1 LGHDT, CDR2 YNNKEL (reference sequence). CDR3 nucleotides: TGTGCCAGCAGCCACCGGGACGCCAATGGCTACACCTTC. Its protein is CASSHRDANGYTF.

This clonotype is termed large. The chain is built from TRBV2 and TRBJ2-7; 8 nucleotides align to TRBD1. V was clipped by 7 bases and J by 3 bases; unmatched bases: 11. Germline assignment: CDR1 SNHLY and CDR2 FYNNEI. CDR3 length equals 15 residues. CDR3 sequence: CASTIQGGRGYEQYF. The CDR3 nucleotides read TGTGCCAGCACCATACAGGGGGGAAGGGGCTACGAGCAGTACTTC.

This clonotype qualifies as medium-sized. The CDR3 region is CASGAGGIGEQYF. The DNA for the CDR3 is TGTGCCAGCGGAGCGGGAGGCATTGGCGAGCAGTACTTC. The gene calls are TRBV5-5 and TRBJ2-7; 9 bases are shared with TRBD2. CDR1 SGHKS and CDR2 YYEKEE come from the germline V gene (reference sequence). V lost 7 bases to trimming and J lost 6 bases; unmatched junction nucleotides: 8. CDR3 length equals 13 residues.

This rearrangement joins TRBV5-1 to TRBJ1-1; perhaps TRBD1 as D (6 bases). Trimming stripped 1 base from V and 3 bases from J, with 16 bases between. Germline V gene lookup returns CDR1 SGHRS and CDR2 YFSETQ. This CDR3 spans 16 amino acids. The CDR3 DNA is TGCGCCAGCAGCTTGTGGGCGGGGGCGGCGTACACTGAAGCTTTCTTT. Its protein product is CASSLWAGAAYTEAFF. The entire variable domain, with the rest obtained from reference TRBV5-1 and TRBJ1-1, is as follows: KAGVTQTPRYLIKTRGQQVTLSCSPISGHRSVSWYQQTPGQGLQFLFEYFSETQRNKGNFPGRFSGRQFSNSRSEMNVSTLELGDSALYLCASSLWAGAAYTEAFFGQGTRLTVV.

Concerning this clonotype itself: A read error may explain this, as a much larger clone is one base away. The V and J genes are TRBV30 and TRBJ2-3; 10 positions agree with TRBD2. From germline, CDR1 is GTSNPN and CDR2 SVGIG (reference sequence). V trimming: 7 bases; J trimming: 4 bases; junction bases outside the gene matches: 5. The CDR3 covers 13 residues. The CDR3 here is CAFRTSGADTQYF. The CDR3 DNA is TGTGCCTTCAGGACTAGCGGCGCAGATACGCAGTATTTT.

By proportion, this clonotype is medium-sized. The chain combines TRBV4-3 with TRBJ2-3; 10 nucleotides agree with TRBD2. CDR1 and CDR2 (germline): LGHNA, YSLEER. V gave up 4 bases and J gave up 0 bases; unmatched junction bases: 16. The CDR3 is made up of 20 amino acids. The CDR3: CASSRAASSGSLSSTDTQYF. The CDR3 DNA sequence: TGCGCCAGCAGCCGCGCCGCATCTAGCGGGAGCCTCTCTAGCACAGATACGCAGTATTTT.

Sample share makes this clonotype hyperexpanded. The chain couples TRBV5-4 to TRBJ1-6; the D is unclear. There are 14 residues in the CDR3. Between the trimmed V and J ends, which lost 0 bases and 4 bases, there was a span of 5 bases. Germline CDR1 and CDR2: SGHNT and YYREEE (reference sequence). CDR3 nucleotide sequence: TGTGCCAGCAGCTTGGAAGGGTATAATTCACCCCTCCACTTT. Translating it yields CASSLEGYNSPLHF. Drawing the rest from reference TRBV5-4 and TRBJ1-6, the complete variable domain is ETGVTQSPTHLIKTRGQQVTLRCSSQSGHNTVSWYQQALGQGPQFIFQYYREEENGRGNFPPRFSGLQFPNYSSELNVNALELDDSALYLCASSLEGYNSPLHFGNGTRLTVT.

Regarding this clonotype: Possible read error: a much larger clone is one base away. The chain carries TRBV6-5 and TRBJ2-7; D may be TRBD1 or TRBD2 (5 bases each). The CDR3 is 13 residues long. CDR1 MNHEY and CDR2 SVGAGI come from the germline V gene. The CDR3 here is CAISWGMRGEQYF. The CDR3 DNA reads TGTGCCATCAGTTGGGGGATGAGAGGCGAGCAGTACTTC.

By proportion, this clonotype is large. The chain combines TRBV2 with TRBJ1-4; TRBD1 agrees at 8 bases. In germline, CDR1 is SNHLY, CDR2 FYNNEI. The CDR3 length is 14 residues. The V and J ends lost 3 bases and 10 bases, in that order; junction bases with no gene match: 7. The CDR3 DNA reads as TGTGCCAGCAGTGAGGACAGGGCTCGAGGAAAACTGTTTTTT. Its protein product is CASSEDRARGKLFF.

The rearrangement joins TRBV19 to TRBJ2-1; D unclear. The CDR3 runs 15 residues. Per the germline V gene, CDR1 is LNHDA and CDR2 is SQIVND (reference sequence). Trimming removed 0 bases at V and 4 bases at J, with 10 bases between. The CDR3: CASSIEGSVYNEQFF. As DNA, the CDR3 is TGTGCCAGTAGTATAGAAGGGTCCGTATACAATGAGCAGTTCTTC.

Written as DNA, the CDR3 is TGTGCCAGCTGCATGGGGCGAGGCACAGATACGCAGTATTTT. This translates into CASCMGRGTDTQYF. The chain couples TRBV18 to TRBJ2-3; perhaps TRBD1 as D (5 bases). Trimming cost V 7 bases and J 1 base, with 12 bases left between them. The germline CDR1 and CDR2 sequences are KGHSH and LQKENI. The CDR3 spans 14 residues.

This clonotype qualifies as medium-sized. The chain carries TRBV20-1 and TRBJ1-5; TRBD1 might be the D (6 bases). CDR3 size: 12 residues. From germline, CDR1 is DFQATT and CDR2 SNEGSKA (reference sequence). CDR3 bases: TGCAGCCCAGGACAGAGCAATCAGCCCCAGCATTTT. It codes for CSPGQSNQPQHF.